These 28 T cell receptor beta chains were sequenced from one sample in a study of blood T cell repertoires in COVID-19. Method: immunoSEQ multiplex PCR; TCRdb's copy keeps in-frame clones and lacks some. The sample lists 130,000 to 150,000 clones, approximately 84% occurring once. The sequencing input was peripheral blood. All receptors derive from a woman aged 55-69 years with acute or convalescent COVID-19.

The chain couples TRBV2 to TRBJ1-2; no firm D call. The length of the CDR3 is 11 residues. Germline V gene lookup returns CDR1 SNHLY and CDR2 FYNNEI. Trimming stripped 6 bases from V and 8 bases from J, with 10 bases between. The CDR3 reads CASRNFGGYTF. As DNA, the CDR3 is TGTGCCAGCAGAAACTTCGGGGGCTACACCTTC. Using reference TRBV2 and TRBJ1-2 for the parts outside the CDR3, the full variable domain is EPEVTQTPSHQVTQMGQEVILRCVPISNHLYFYWYRQILGQKVEFLVSFYNNEISEKSEIFDDQFSVERPDGSNFTLKIRSTKLEDSAMYFCASRNFGGYTFGSGTRLTVV.

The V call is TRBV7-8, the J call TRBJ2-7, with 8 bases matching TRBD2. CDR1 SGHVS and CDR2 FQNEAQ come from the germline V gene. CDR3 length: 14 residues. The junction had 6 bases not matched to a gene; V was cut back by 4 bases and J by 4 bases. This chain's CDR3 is CASSYLGLAYEQYF. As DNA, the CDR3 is TGTGCCAGCAGCTACCTCGGACTAGCTTACGAGCAGTACTTC.

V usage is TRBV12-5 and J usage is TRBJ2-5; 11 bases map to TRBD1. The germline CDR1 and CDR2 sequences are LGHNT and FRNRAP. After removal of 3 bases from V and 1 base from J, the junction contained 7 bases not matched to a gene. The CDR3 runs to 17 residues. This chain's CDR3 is CASGFQAGTGGQETQYF. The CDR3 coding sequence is TGTGCTAGTGGTTTTCAAGCCGGGACAGGGGGCCAAGAGACCCAGTACTTC. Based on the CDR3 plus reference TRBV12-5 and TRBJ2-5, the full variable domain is DARVTQTPRHKVTEMGQEVTMRCQPILGHNTVFWYRQTMMQGLELLAYFRNRAPLDDSGMPKDRFSAEMPDATLATLKIQPSEPRDSAVYFCASGFQAGTGGQETQYFGPGTRLLVL.

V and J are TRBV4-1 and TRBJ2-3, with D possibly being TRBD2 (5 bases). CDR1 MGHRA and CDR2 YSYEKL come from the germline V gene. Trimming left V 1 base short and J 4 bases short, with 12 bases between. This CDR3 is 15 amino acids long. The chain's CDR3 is CASSQGVVGADTQYF. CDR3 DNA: TGCGCCAGCAGCCAAGGGGTTGTGGGAGCAGATACGCAGTATTTT.

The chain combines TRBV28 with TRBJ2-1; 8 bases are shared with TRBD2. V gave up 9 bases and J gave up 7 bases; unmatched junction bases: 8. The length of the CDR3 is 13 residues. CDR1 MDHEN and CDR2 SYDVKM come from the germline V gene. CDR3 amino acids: CASTGRAVNEQFF. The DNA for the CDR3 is TGTGCCAGTACCGGGAGGGCGGTAAATGAGCAGTTCTTC.

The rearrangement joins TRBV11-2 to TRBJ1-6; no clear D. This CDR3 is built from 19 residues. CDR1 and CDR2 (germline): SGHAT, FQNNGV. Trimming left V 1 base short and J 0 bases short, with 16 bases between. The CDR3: CASSLGLTLLSSYNSPLHF. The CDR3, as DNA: TGTGCCAGCAGCTTAGGCTTGACTTTGCTGAGCTCCTATAATTCACCCCTCCACTTT.

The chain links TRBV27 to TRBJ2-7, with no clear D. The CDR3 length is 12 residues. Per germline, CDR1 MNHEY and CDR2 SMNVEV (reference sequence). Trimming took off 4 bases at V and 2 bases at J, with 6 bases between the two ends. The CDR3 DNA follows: TGTGCCAGCAGTTCCACTCCCTACGAGCAGTACTTC. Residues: CASSSTPYEQYF.

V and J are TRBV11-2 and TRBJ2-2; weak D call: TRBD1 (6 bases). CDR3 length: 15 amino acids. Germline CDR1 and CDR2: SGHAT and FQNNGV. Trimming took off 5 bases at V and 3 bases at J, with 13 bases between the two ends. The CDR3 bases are TGTGCCAGCAGCGTACAGGGTTGGGACACCGGGGAGCTGTTTTTT. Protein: CASSVQGWDTGELFF. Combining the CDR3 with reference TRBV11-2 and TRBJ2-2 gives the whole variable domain EAGVAQSPRYKIIEKRQSVAFWCNPISGHATLYWYQQILGQGPKLLIQFQNNGVVDDSQLPKDRFSAERLKGVDSTLKIQPAKLEDSAVYLCASSVQGWDTGELFFGEGSRLTVL.

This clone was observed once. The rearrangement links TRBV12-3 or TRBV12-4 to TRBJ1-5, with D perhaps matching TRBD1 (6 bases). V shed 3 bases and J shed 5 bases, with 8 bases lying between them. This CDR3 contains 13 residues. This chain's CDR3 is CASSFKGDQPQHF. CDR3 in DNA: TGTGCCAGCAGTTTCAAGGGGGATCAGCCCCAGCATTTT.

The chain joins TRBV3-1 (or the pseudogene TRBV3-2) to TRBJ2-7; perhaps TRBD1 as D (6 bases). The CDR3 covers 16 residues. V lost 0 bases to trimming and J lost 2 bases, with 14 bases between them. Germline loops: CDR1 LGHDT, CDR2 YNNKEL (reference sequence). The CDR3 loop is CASSQDTRGPAYEQYF. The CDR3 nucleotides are TGTGCCAGCAGCCAAGATACCAGGGGACCTGCCTACGAGCAGTACTTC.

The DNA for the CDR3 is TGTGCCAGCAGCCAATATCACCCCGATAGAGGGACAGGGGTTGTTCCCCTCCACTTT. Its translation is CASSQYHPDRGTGVVPLHF. V is TRBV4-2 and J is TRBJ1-6; the match to TRBD1 covers 10 bases. The CDR3 runs 19 residues. The V segment lost 2 bases and the J segment 13 bases; nucleotides outside the gene matches: 20. Germline V gene sequence: CDR1 LGHNA, CDR2 YNFKEQ.

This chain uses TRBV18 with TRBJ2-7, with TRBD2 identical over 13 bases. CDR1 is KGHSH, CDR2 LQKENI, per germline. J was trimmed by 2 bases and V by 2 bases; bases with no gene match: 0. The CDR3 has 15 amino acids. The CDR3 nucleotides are TGTGCCAGCTCACCAGGACTAGCGGGAGCCTACGAGCAGTACTTC. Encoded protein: CASSPGLAGAYEQYF.

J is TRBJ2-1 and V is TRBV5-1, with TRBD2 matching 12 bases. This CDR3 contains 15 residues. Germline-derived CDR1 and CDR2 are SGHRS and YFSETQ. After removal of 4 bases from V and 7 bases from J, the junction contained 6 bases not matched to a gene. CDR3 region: CASSLLAGGINEQFF. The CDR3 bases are TGCGCCAGCAGCCTACTAGCGGGAGGAATAAATGAGCAGTTCTTC.

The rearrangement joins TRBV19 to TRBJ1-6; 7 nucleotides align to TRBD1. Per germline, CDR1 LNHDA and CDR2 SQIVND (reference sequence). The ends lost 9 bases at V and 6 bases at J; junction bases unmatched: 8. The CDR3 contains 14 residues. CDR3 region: CASARGQSNSPLHF. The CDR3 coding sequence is TGTGCCAGCGCGAGGGGACAGTCTAATTCACCCCTCCACTTT.

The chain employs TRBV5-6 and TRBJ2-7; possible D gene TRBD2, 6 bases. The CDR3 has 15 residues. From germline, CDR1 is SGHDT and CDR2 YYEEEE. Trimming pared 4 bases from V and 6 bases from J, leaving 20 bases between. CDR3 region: CASSGPAGGGGEQYF. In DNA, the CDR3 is TGTGCCAGCAGCGGACCGGCCGGGGGTGGGGGCGAGCAGTACTTC. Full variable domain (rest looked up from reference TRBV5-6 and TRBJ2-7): DAGVTQSPTHLIKTRGQQVTLRCSPKSGHDTVSWYQQALGQGPQFIFQYYEEEERQRGNFPDRFSGHQFPNYSSELNVNALLLGDSALYLCASSGPAGGGGEQYFGPGTRLTVT.

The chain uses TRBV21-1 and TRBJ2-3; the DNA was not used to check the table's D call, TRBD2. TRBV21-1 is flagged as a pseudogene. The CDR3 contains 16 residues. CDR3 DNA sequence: TGTGCCAGCAACGAAATTTGCAGCCGGGTGACAGATACGCAGTATTTT. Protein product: CASNEICSRVTDTQYF.

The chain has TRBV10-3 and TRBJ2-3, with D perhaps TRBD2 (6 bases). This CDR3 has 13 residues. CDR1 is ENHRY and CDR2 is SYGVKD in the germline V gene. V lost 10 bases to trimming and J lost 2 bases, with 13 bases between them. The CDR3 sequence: CASDGGATDTQYF. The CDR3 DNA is TGTGCCAGCGACGGGGGTGCCACAGATACGCAGTATTTT.

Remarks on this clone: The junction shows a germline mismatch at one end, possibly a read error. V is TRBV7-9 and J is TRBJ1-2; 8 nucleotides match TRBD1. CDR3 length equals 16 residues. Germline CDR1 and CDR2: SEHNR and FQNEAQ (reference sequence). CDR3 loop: CTSSFEQPSGGDGYTF. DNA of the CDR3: TGTACCAGCAGCTTTGAACAACCCTCAGGGGGCGATGGCTACACCTTC.

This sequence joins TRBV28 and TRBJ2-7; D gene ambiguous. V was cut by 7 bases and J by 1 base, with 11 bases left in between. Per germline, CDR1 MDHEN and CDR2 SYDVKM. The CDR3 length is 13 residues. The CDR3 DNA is TGTGCCAGCATTGGCAACCCTTCCTACGAGCAGTACTTC. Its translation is CASIGNPSYEQYF.

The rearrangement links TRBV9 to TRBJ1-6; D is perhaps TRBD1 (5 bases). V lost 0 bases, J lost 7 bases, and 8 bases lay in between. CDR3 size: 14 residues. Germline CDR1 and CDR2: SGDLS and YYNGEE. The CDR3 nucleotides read TGTGCCAGCAGCGTAGGACAGAGAAATTCACCCCTCCACTTT. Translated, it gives CASSVGQRNSPLHF. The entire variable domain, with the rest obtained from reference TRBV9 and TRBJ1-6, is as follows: DSGVTQTPKHLITATGQRVTLRCSPRSGDLSVYWYQQSLDQGLQFLIQYYNGEERAKGNILERFSAQQFPDLHSELNLSSLELGDSALYFCASSVGQRNSPLHFGNGTRLTVT.

For the CDR3, the DNA is TGTGCCAGCACAATGAACACTGAAGCTTTCTTT. It yields the protein CASTMNTEAFF. V usage is TRBV18 and J usage is TRBJ1-1; D is unclear. CDR3 size: 11 residues. Germline V gives CDR1 KGHSH, CDR2 LQKENI. Between the trimmed V and J ends, which lost 8 bases and 0 bases, there was a span of 4 bases.

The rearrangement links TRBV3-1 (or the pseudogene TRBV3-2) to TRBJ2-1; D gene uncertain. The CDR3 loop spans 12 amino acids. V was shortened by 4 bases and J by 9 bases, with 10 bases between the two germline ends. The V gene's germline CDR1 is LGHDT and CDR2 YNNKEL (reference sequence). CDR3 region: CASSPLDGEQFF. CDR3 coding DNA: TGTGCCAGCAGCCCACTCGATGGTGAGCAGTTCTTC.

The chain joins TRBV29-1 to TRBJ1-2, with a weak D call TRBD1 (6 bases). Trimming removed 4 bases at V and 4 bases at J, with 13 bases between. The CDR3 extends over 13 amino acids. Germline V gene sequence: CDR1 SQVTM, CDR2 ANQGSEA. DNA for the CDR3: TGCAGCGTTGGCCGGGACAACCTCTATGGCTACACCTTC. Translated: CSVGRDNLYGYTF.

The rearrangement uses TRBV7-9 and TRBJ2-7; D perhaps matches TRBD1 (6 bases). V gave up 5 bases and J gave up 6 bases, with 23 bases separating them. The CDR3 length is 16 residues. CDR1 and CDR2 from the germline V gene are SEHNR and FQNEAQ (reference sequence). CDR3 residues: CASSPGDEVRNAEQYF. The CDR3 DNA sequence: TGTGCCAGCAGCCCAGGGGACGAGGTTCGTAATGCCGAGCAGTACTTC.

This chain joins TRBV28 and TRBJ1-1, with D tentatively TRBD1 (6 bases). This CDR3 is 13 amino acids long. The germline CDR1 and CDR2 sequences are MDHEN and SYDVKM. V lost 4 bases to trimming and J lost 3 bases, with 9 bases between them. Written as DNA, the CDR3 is TGTGCCAGCAGTTCAGGGGCCTACACTGAAGCTTTCTTT. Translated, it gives CASSSGAYTEAFF. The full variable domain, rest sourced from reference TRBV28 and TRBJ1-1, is DVKVTQSSRYLVKRTGEKVFLECVQDMDHENMFWYRQDPGLGLRLIYFSYDVKMKEKGDIPEGYSVSREKKERFSLILESASTNQTSMYLCASSSGAYTEAFFGQGTRLTVV.

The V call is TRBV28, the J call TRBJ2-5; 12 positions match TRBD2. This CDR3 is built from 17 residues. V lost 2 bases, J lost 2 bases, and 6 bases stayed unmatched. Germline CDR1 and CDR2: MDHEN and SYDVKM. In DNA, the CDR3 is TGTGCCAGCAGTTTAATCGGACTAGCGGGACGTCAAGAGACCCAGTACTTC. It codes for CASSLIGLAGRQETQYF. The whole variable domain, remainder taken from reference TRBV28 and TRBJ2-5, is DVKVTQSSRYLVKRTGEKVFLECVQDMDHENMFWYRQDPGLGLRLIYFSYDVKMKEKGDIPEGYSVSREKKERFSLILESASTNQTSMYLCASSLIGLAGRQETQYFGPGTRLLVL.

The CDR3 protein is CASSHPLADEQYF. CDR3 DNA: TGTGCCAGCAGTCATCCACTAGCCGACGAGCAGTACTTC. The rearrangement joins TRBV28 to TRBJ2-7, with a tentative D call TRBD2 (6 bases). Trimming pared 5 bases from V and 5 bases from J, leaving 13 bases between. The CDR3 is 13 residues long. Germline V gene sequence: CDR1 MDHEN, CDR2 SYDVKM.

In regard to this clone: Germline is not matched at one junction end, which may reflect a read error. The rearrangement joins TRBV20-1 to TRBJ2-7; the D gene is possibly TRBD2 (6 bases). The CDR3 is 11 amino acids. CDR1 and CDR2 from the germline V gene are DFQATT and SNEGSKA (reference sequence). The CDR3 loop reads CSATPGTRHFF. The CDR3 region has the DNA TGCAGTGCTACCCCCGGGACTCGCCACTTCTTC.